This T cell receptor beta chain was sequenced in a study of shared clonotypes between healthy human individuals. Whole-study results and caveats: Across a handful of donors, naive CD4 shared around 5.1%, naive CD8 more than 3%, memory CD4 2.3%, memory CD8 0.4% to 0.5%. Sample collection involved blood only; tissue repertoires are likely different.

The length of the CDR3 is 11 residues. In germline, CDR1 is MNHNS, CDR2 SASEGT. Trimming pared 5 bases from V and 4 bases from J, leaving 3 bases between. As regards this clone: The antigen is unknown.

The method was immunoSEQ multiplex PCR; TCRdb's version includes in-frame clones alone and lacks a portion of them. In the table there are over a million clones, around 97% of which are singletons. The clonotype was recovered from a man aged 25-45 years in good health. The sequenced material came from naive CD4+ T cells sorted from blood. The subset here: CD45RA+ positively selected. V usage is TRBV6-1 and J usage is TRBJ1-5; D gene uncertain. CDR3 coding DNA: TGTGCCAGCAGTCAAAATCAGCCCCAGCATTTT. It yields the protein CASSQNQPQHF.